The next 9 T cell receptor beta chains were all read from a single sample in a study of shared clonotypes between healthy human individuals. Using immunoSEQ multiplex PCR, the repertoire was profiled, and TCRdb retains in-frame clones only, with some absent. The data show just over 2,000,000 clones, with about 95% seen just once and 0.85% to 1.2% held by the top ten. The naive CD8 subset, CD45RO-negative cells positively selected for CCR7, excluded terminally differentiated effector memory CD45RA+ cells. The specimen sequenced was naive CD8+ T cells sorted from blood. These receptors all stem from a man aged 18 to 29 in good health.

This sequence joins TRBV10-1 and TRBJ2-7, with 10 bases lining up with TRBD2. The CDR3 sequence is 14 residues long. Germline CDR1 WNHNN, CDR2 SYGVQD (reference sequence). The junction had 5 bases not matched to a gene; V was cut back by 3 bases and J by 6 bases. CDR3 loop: CASSDGTSVGEQYF. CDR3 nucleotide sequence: TGCGCCAGCAGTGATGGGACTAGCGTTGGCGAGCAGTACTTC.

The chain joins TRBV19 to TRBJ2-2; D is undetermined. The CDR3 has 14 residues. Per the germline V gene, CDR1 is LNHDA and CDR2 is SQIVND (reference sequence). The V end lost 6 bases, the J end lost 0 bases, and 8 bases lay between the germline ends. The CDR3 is CASRSRTNTGELFF. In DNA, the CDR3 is TGTGCCAGTAGGAGCCGGACGAACACCGGGGAGCTGTTTTTT.

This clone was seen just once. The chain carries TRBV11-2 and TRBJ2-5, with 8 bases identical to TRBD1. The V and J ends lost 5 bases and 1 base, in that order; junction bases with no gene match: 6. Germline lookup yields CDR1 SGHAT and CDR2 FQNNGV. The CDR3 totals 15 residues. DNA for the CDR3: TGTGCCAGCAGCCCGCGGGACAGGCTCCAAGAGACCCAGTACTTC. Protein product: CASSPRDRLQETQYF.

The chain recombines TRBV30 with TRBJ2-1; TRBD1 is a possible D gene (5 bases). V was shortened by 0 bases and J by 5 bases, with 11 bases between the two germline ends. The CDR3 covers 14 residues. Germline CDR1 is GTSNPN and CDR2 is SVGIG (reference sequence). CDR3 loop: CAWSVQGTHNEQFF. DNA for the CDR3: TGTGCCTGGAGTGTTCAGGGCACCCACAATGAGCAGTTCTTC.

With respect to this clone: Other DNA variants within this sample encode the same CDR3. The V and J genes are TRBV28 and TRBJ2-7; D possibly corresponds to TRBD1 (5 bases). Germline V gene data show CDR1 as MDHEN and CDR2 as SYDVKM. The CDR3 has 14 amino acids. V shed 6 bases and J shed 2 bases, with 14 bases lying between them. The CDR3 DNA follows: TGTGCCAGCAGCCTCTTGGGGCAAACCTACGAGCAGTACTTC. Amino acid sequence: CASSLLGQTYEQYF.

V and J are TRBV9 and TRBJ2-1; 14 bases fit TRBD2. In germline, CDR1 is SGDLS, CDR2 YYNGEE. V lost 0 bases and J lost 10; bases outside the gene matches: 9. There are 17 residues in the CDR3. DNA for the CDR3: TGTGCCAGCAGCGTAGAGACTAGCGGGAGGGCTGACAGAGAGCAGTTCTTC. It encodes CASSVETSGRADREQFF.

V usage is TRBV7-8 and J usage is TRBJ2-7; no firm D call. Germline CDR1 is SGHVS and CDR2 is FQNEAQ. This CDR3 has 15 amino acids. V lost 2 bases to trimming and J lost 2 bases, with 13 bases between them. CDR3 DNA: TGTGCCAGCAGCTTATTGAGTTACCGACCCTACGAGCAGTACTTC. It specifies CASSLLSYRPYEQYF.

The CDR3 nucleotides read TGTGCCAGCAGCTTAGGGGACAGGGTCCAAGAGACCCAGTACTTC. Its translation is CASSLGDRVQETQYF. V gene TRBV7-2 combines with J gene TRBJ2-5; 9 bases match TRBD1. Germline CDR1 reads SGHTA; CDR2 reads FQGNSA. V lost 1 base to trimming and J lost 1 base; unmatched junction nucleotides: 1. The CDR3 is made up of 15 amino acids.

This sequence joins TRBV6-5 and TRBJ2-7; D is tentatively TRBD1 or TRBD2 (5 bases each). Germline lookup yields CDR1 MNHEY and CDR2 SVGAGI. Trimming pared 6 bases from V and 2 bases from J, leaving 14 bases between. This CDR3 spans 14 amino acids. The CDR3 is CASRPGTLAYEQYF. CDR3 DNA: TGTGCCAGCAGACCCGGGACGCTCGCCTACGAGCAGTACTTC.